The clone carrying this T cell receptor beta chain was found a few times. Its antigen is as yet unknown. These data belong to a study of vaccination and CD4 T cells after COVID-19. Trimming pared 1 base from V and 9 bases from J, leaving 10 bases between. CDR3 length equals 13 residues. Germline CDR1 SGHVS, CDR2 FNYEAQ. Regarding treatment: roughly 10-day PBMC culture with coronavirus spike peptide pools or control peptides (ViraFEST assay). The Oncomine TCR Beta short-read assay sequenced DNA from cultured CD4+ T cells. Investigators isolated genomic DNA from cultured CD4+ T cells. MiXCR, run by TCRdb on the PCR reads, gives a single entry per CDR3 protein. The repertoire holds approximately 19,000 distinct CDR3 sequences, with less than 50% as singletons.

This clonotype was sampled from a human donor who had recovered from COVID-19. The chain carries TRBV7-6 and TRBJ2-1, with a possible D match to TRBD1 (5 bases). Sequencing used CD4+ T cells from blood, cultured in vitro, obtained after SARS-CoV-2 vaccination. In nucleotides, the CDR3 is TGTGCCAGCAGCTTAGGGGCCCAGGGTGAGCAGTTCTTC. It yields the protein CASSLGAQGEQFF.